These 19 T cell receptor beta chains were sequenced from one sample in a study of spatial heterogeneity in lung cancer. Time point indicated: sample taken at primary tumor resection. The input material, whole RNA from tumor, nontumor lung or frozen PBMC, was sequenced unsorted. TCRdb reprocessed the 5' RACE reads via MiXCR and lists one record per CDR3 protein. The sample consists of over 90,000 distinct CDR3 sequences, 7.5% to 10% of them appearing once. Specimen: PBMCs, collected at surgery. These receptors all stem from a male donor with early-stage non-small cell lung cancer.

There are many counts of this clonotype. The rearrangement uses TRBV7-6 and TRBJ1-3; D might be TRBD1 (6 bases). The CDR3 consists of 15 residues. Germline values: CDR1 SGHVS, CDR2 FNYEAQ. V was cut by 4 bases and J by 4 bases, with 14 bases left in between. CDR3 in amino acids: CASSSFTGPGNTIYF. DNA of the CDR3: TGTGCCAGCAGCTCTTTCACAGGGCCCGGAAACACCATATATTTT.

The gene calls are TRBV28 and TRBJ1-2; 7 bases agree with TRBD1. Trimming removed 1 base from V and 8 bases from J; junction bases left unmatched: 7. The CDR3 consists of 14 residues. CDR1 is MDHEN and CDR2 is SYDVKM in the germline V gene. Here the CDR3 DNA reads TGTGCCAGCAGTTTATTCGACAGGGCGGGAGGCTACACCTTC. It specifies CASSLFDRAGGYTF.

This clonotype was seen repeatedly, ten times or more. The chain has TRBV4-2 and TRBJ2-3; TRBD2 matches 10 bases. The ends lost 1 base at V and 2 bases at J; junction bases unmatched: 12. The CDR3 length is 19 residues. Germline assignment: CDR1 LGHNA and CDR2 YNFKEQ. The CDR3: CASSQASGRAEGVTDTQYF. CDR3 DNA: TGTGCCAGCAGCCAAGCCAGCGGGAGGGCCGAAGGGGTCACAGATACGCAGTATTTT.

The chain has TRBV7-2 and TRBJ1-6; D is undetermined. CDR1 and CDR2 from the germline V gene are SGHTA and FQGNSA. V shed 5 bases and J shed 10 bases, with 9 bases lying between them. The length of the CDR3 is 12 residues. The CDR3 DNA is TGTGCCAGCAGCCAATCACTGTCACCCCTCCACTTT. This encodes CASSQSLSPLHF.

This clonotype has just a few counts. The J gene is TRBJ2-1, the V gene TRBV12-3 or TRBV12-4; the D gene is possibly TRBD2 (5 bases). V was shortened by 5 bases and J by 3 bases, with 11 bases between the two germline ends. This CDR3 is built from 14 residues. In nucleotides, the CDR3 is TGTGCCAGCAGTCCGGGAATGGACTACAATGAGCAGTTCTTC. Protein sequence: CASSPGMDYNEQFF.

This clonotype has a handful of counts. V is TRBV5-1 and J is TRBJ2-3; no clear D gene. The CDR3 covers 15 residues. The germline gives CDR1 SGHRS, CDR2 YFSETQ. Deletions cut 1 base from V and 4 bases from J, with 13 bases between. The CDR3 is CASSLRFDGPDTQYF. The DNA for the CDR3 is TGCGCCAGCAGCTTGAGGTTCGACGGGCCAGATACGCAGTATTTT.

The V gene is TRBV6-5, the J gene TRBJ1-5, with D unresolved. The CDR3 contains 15 residues. The ends were cut back, 4 bases at V and 5 bases at J, with 15 bases in the middle. CDR1 MNHEY and CDR2 SVGAGI come from the germline V gene. The CDR3 region is CASSFNGRVDQPQHF. CDR3 in DNA: TGTGCCAGCAGTTTTAACGGCCGTGTGGATCAGCCCCAGCATTTT.

This clonotype appeared many times. The J gene is TRBJ2-3, the V gene TRBV7-2; D gene unclear. From germline, CDR1 is SGHTA and CDR2 FQGNSA. The length of the CDR3 is 12 residues. V lost 4 bases and J lost 2, with 4 bases in between. CDR3: CASSSYTDTQYF. In DNA, the CDR3 is TGTGCCAGCAGCTCCTACACAGATACGCAGTATTTT.

This clonotype has at least ten counts. The rearrangement uses TRBV28 and TRBJ2-3; D unclear. V dropped 6 bases and J dropped 5 bases, with 12 bases sitting between them. The CDR3 totals 13 residues. Germline-derived CDR1 and CDR2 are MDHEN and SYDVKM. The CDR3 sequence is CASRQTLQDTQYF. The CDR3 DNA sequence: TGTGCCAGCAGACAAACACTACAAGATACGCAGTATTTT.

The V and J genes are TRBV7-2 and TRBJ2-3; 7 bases align to TRBD2. Trimming at V came to 1 base and at J to 5 bases, leaving 12 bases not matched to a gene. CDR1 and CDR2 (germline): SGHTA, FQGNSA. This CDR3 is 17 amino acids long. For the CDR3, the DNA is TGTGCCAGCAGCTTAGGCCGGGCTAGCGGTGGAATAGATACGCAGTATTTT. Its translation: CASSLGRASGGIDTQYF.

This clonotype was recorded a few times. This chain connects TRBV29-1 to TRBJ2-3; 10 nucleotides align to TRBD1. The CDR3 length is 13 residues. V lost 3 bases to trimming and J lost 5 bases; unmatched junction nucleotides: 2. Germline loops: CDR1 SQVTM, CDR2 ANQGSEA. CDR3 in amino acids: CSVEGDRGDTQYF. In DNA, the CDR3 is TGCAGCGTTGAGGGGGACAGGGGAGATACGCAGTATTTT.

This clonotype has only a few counts. This chain uses TRBV21-1 with TRBJ2-5; the table assigns TRBD1, which was not confirmed against the DNA. TRBV21-1 is flagged as a pseudogene. The CDR3 totals 16 residues. CDR3 nucleotide sequence: TGTGCCAGCAGCAAAATCTGGACAGGGTTAGAGGAGACCCAGTACTTC. This translates into CASSKIWTGLEETQYF.

This clonotype has a handful of counts. This sequence joins TRBV30 and TRBJ1-2, with D hard to call. Germline loops: CDR1 GTSNPN, CDR2 SVGIG (reference sequence). Trimming removed 0 bases from V and 2 bases from J, with 16 bases in between. The CDR3 spans 16 residues. The CDR3: CAWSVTHQVTNYGYTF. In nucleotides, the CDR3 is TGTGCCTGGAGTGTAACCCATCAGGTGACGAACTATGGCTACACCTTC.

This clonotype was seen only a few times. The chain employs TRBV12-3 or TRBV12-4 and TRBJ1-1; no clear D. This CDR3 comprises 15 residues. V lost 7 bases and J 1 base, leaving 16 bases between the germline ends. CDR3 residues: CASTPDGGPNTEAFF. CDR3 DNA sequence: TGTGCCAGCACCCCAGACGGTGGGCCGAACACTGAAGCTTTCTTT.

This clonotype has at least ten counts. This sequence joins TRBV29-1 and TRBJ2-7; 8 positions agree with TRBD1. CDR3 size: 14 residues. V gave up 6 bases and J gave up 3 bases; unmatched junction bases: 10. Looked up from germline, CDR1 is SQVTM and CDR2 is ANQGSEA. CDR3 nucleotide sequence: TGCAGCGTGTCAATTGGGACAGGAGGCTACGAGCAGTACTTC. Residues: CSVSIGTGGYEQYF.

This clonotype was counted ten times or more. The V gene is TRBV7-2, the J gene TRBJ2-7, with D possibly TRBD1 on 5 matching bases. V was shortened by 6 bases and J by 2 bases, with 14 bases between the two germline ends. Per germline, CDR1 SGHTA and CDR2 FQGNSA. This CDR3 is 14 amino acids long. CDR3 DNA sequence: TGTGCCAGCAGTTGGGGCTTCCCGACCTACGAGCAGTACTTC. Translated: CASSWGFPTYEQYF. The full variable domain, completed using reference TRBV7-2 and TRBJ2-7, is GAGVSQSPSNKVTEKGKDVELRCDPISGHTALYWYRQSLGQGLEFLIYFQGNSAPDKSGLPSDRFSAERTGGSVSTLTIQRTQQEDSAVYLCASSWGFPTYEQYFGPGTRLTVT.

This chain links TRBV7-2 with TRBJ2-1, with D unclear. CDR1 is SGHTA, CDR2 FQGNSA, per germline. The V gene lost 5 bases and the J gene lost 0 bases, with 14 bases spanning the gap. The CDR3 contains 16 residues. CDR3 nucleotide sequence: TGTGCCAGCAGCCAAGACACCACCGGCTCCTACAATGAGCAGTTCTTC. The encoded protein is CASSQDTTGSYNEQFF.

This clonotype was observed at least ten times. The chain has TRBV6-5 and TRBJ2-7, with D perhaps matching TRBD1 or TRBD2 (5 bases each). The CDR3 extends over 13 amino acids. The V gene's germline CDR1 is MNHEY and CDR2 SVGAGI. Trimming left V 6 bases short and J 1 base short, with 10 bases between. The CDR3 loop is CASSRDRSYEQYF. CDR3 nucleotides: TGTGCCAGCAGCCGGGACCGGTCCTACGAGCAGTACTTC.

The genes are TRBV5-1 and TRBJ1-1; D gene uncertain. The CDR3 is 15 amino acids. The ends were cut back, 1 base at V and 0 bases at J, with 10 bases in the middle. The germline gives CDR1 SGHRS, CDR2 YFSETQ. CDR3 protein: CASSLQVDLNTEAFF. The CDR3 region has the DNA TGCGCCAGCAGCTTGCAGGTTGATTTGAACACTGAAGCTTTCTTT.